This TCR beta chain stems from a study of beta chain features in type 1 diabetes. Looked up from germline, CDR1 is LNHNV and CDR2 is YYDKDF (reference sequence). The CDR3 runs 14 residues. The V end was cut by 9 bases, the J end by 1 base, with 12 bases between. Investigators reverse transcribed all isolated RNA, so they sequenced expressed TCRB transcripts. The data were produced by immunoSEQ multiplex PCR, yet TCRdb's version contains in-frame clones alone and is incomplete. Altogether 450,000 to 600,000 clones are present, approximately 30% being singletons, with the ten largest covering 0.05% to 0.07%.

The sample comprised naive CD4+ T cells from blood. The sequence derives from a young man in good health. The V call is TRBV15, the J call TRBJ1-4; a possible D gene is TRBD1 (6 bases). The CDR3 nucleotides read TGTGCCACGGGGCAGGGGATAACTAATGAAAAACTGTTTTTT. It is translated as CATGQGITNEKLFF.